The subject of this entry is one TCR beta chain. This CDR3 spans 15 amino acids. Germline CDR1 SNHLY, CDR2 FYNNEI. Trimming left V 3 bases short and J 0 bases short, with 6 bases between. The table came from immunoSEQ multiplex PCR; TCRdb's copy has only in-frame clones and leaves some out. The sample records about 34,000 clones, 70% to 90% being singletons. The record originates from a study of regulatory dendritic cells for organ transplantation. Input material: naive CD4+ T cells from blood. The sample's subset: CD45RA+ naive T cells. The receptor's source is a human donor in good health. J is TRBJ2-6 and V is TRBV2; D is unclear. CDR3 in DNA: TGTGCCAGCAGTGATGATATCTCTGGGGCCAACGTCCTGACTTTC. Amino acids: CASSDDISGANVLTF.